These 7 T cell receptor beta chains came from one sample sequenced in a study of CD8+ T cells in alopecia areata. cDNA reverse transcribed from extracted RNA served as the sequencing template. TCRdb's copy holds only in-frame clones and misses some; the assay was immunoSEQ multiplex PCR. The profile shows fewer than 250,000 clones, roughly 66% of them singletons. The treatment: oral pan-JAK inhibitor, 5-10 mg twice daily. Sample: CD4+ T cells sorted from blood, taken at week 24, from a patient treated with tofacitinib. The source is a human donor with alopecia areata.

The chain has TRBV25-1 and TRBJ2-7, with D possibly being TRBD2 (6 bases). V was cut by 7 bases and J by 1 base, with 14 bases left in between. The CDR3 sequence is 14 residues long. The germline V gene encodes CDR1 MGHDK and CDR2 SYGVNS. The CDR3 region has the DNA TGTGCCAGCACTCCATCAGGGAGGTCCTACGAGCAGTACTTC. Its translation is CASTPSGRSYEQYF.

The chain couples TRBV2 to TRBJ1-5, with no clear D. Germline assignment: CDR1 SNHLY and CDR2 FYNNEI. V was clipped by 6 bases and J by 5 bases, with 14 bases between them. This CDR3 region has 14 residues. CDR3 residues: CASSDGPLDQPQHF. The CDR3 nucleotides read TGTGCCAGCAGCGATGGACCCCTCGATCAGCCCCAGCATTTT.

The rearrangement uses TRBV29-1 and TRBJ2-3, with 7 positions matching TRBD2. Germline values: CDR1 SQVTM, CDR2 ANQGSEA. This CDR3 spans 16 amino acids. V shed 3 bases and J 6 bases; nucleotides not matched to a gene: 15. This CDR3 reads CSVERGIGGIGDTQYF. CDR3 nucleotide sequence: TGCAGCGTTGAGCGGGGGATAGGCGGAATCGGGGATACGCAGTATTTT.

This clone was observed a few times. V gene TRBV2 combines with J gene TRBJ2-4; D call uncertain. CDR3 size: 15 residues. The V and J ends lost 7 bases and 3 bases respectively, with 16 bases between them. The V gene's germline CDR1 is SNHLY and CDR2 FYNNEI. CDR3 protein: CASTSEQWIKNIQYF. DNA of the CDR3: TGTGCCAGCACGTCGGAGCAATGGATCAAAAACATTCAGTACTTC.

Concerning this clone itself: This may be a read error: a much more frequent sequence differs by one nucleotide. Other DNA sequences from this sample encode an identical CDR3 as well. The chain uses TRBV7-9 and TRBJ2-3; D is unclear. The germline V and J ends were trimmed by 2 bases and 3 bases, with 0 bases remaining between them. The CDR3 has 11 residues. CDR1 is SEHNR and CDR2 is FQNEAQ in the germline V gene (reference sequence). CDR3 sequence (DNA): TGTGCCAGCAGCTTAACAGATACGCAGTATTTT. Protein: CASSLTDTQYF. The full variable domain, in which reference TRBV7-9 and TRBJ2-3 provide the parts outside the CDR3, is DTGVSQNPRHKITKRGQNVTFRCDPISEHNRLYWYRQTLGQGPEFLTYFQNEAQLEKSRLLSDRFSAERPKGSFSTLEIQRTEQGDSAMYLCASSLTDTQYFGPGTRLTVL.

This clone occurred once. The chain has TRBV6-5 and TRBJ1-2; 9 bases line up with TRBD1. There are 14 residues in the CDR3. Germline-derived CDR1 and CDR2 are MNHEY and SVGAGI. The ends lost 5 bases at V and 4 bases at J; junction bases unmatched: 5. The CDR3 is CASSIRDRAYGYTF. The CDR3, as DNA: TGTGCCAGCAGTATCCGGGACAGGGCCTATGGCTACACCTTC.

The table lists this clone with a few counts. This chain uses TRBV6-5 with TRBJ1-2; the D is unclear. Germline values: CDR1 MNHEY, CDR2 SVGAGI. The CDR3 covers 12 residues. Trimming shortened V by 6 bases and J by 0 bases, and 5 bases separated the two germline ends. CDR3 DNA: TGTGCCAGCAGGGCGACTAACTATGGCTACACCTTC. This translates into CASRATNYGYTF.